This T cell receptor beta chain is from a study of shared clonotypes between healthy human individuals (dated by TCRdb to about 2020). About the investigation overall: Two women and three men aged 18 to 49 years were included in the cohort. For each donor, CD4 naive and CD4 memory were each given three plates, CD8 naive was given two plates, and CD8 memory was given one plate. To estimate repertoire size and how much clonotypes are shared between individuals, the study performed deep sequencing of blood TCR repertoires from 4 to 6 healthy adults. To increase sequencing depth and limit assay-specific biases, TCR repertoire library preparation and sequencing were carried out by different laboratories using diverse techniques. Leukapheresis yielded between about 0.94 and 8.9 billion PBMCs per donor.

The paper's findings and limits, for the study overall: Incomplete sequencing was indicated by rarefaction of sorted-subset datasets, despite the large sequencing depth. The genetic and exposure-history diversity represented was limited by the small number of donors. Based on pairwise subsampling, the degree of clonotype sharing among donors was expected to be affected by sequencing depth. Compared with non-shared clonotypes, the clonotypes found in all four sorted-subset donors had higher generation probabilities. Sampling was limited to blood, and TCR repertoires in tissue likely differ from TCR repertoires in blood. When several donors were compared, the shared fraction of clonotypes was about 5.5% for naive CD4, more than 3% for naive CD8, more than 2% for memory CD4, and 0.35% to 0.4% for memory CD8. Larger estimated clonotype richness was generally found for naive subsets than for memory subsets.

The V end gives up 8 bases and the J end 3 bases, leaving 11 bases in the junction not matched to a gene. As encoded in the germline V gene, CDR1 is SQVTM while CDR2 is ANQGSEA. The CDR3 measures 14 amino acids from cysteine to phenylalanine. Of the read, only the CDR3 DNA is kept; its 42 bases are in frame from base 1. Notes on this clone: Its binding antigen is unknown. Base-call qualities are not available, and no considerably larger clone is one nucleotide away.

TCR CDR3 regions were amplified from genomic DNA by multiplex PCR using the deep immunoSEQ assay. Extracted genomic DNA from each cell subset was spread evenly across all wells of several immunoSEQ 96-well plates, with each plate serving as a replicate. For sorted subsets, 150 to 200 ng genomic DNA, equal to tens of thousands of T cell genomes, was loaded into each replicate PCR. The purified libraries were quantified using a Qubit 3.0 fluorometer, sized with a Bioanalyzer 2100, and then quantified again using the KAPA Library Quantification kit. Every immunoSEQ 96-well plate was sequenced on a dedicated single-read 150-cycle Illumina NextSeq 550 flow cell. The authors' pipeline ran thus. The immunoSEQ output contained only junctional sequences without quality scores, so filtering could not match that applied to full-length reads. Sequences were annotated with PyIR, a Python wrapper for IgBLAST v1.9, and V/J genes and CDR3 were assigned using IMGT germline references. Reads were filtered out if the reads had weak V/J assignments (E-value above 1e-6), no CDR3, stop codons, out-of-frame junctions, or ambiguous translated residues. V3J clonotypes were defined as sequences sharing an identical inferred V gene, J gene, and CDR3 amino acid sequence. To compute the percentage overlap between repertoires, the number of shared unique clonotypes was divided by the size of the smaller repertoire. Repertoire richness was assessed with RTK rarefaction, the Chao1 estimator, and Recon v2.1 estimates of unobserved clonotypes. For all TCRbeta clonotypes obtained by the gDNA method from a few donors, generation probabilities were computed with OLGA. Not all clones reach the TCRdb copy of this immuneACCESS table, which keeps in-frame sequences only. Checked studies attribute under half of the gap to unresolved V genes and leave the rest unexplained. V and J calls and clone size come straight from that table; D and trimming were deduced from the DNA. A total of 600,000 or so clones appear in this sample, 98% of them only once. 0.3% of the sample comes from the top ten.

CD8 naive samples consisted of CD45RO-negative cells that were positively selected for CCR7, yielding a CD45RA+CCR7+ population without TemRA cells. Healthy HIV-negative adults with no recently reported acute infections or vaccinations were included as donors. Every donor was a Caucasian adult living in Nashville, Tennessee, USA. After blood collection by leukapheresis, PBMCs were isolated using Ficoll-Histopaque density gradient centrifugation and then cryopreserved in the vapor phase of liquid nitrogen. Analytical flow cytometry was used to check the purity and quantity of every magnetically sorted T cell population. Each sorted fraction had its genomic DNA isolated and then quantified by UV absorbance on a Nanodrop 2000c.

The sample comprised naive CD8+ T cells sorted from blood. Sample cell subset or site, as interpreted from the label and publication: CD45RA+CCR7+. This TCR was sampled from a man aged 25-40 years in good health. The chain links TRBV29-1 with TRBJ2-3; a stretch of 7 junction bases matches TRBD2. The base sequence is TGCAGCACCGCAGCGGGAAGCGAAACAGATACGCAGTATTTT. Its product reads: CSTAAGSETDTQYF.